A selection of T cell receptor beta chains follows, all from one sample in a study of lymphopenia after photon versus proton radiotherapy. Profiling relied on immunoSEQ multiplex PCR, and the TCRdb table lists in-frame clones only, not all of them. Among 60,000 to 75,000 clones listed, roughly 86% were seen once. Specimen: peripheral blood, collected from a patient treated with photon-based radiotherapy. The source of these receptors is a middle-aged man with gastric cancer. CDR3s include the opening cysteine and the closing phenylalanine or tryptophan. Fields, in order: clone size, V gene, D gene, J gene, CDR3 protein, CDR3 DNA. The D gene is left open where the match is weak. Clone size is shown for a subset of rows, as once, few, many or a class of expanded clone.

size: -
V: TRBV19
D: TRBD1
J: TRBJ1-6
CDR3: CASSSPGQVNSPLHF
DNA: TGTGCCAGTAGCTCACCGGGACAGGTTAATTCACCCCTCCACTTT

size: -
V: TRBV16
D: -
J: TRBJ2-6
CDR3: CASSQLLGANVLTF
DNA: TGTGCCAGCAGCCAATTACTTGGGGCCAACGTCCTGACTTTC

size: once
V: TRBV6-5
D: -
J: TRBJ1-1
CDR3: CASSTARGNTEAFF
DNA: TGTGCCAGCAGTACCGCCAGGGGGAACACTGAAGCTTTCTTT

size: -
V: TRBV5-1
D: -
J: TRBJ1-3
CDR3: CASSQTTGRYGNTIYF
DNA: TGCGCCAGCAGCCAAACAACAGGAAGATATGGAAACACCATATATTTT

size: -
V: TRBV5-1
D: TRBD1
J: TRBJ2-2
CDR3: CASSLVGQTNTGELFF
DNA: TGCGCCAGCAGCTTGGTGGGACAGACGAACACCGGGGAGCTGTTTTTT

size: -
V: TRBV4-2
D: TRBD1
J: TRBJ2-1
CDR3: CASSPGDRSSYNEQFF
DNA: TGTGCCAGCAGCCCCGGGGACAGAAGCTCCTACAATGAGCAGTTCTTC

size: -
V: TRBV5-1
D: -
J: TRBJ2-5
CDR3: CASSLGQSETQYF
DNA: TGCGCCAGCAGCTTGGGGCAGTCCGAGACCCAGTACTTC

size: -
V: TRBV9
D: -
J: TRBJ2-2
CDR3: CASSVESRKVGELFF
DNA: TGTGCCAGCAGCGTAGAGTCTAGAAAGGTCGGGGAGCTGTTTTTT

size: -
V: TRBV10-3
D: -
J: TRBJ1-1
CDR3: CAISEVGGNTEAFF
DNA: TGTGCCATCAGTGAAGTAGGAGGGAACACTGAAGCTTTCTTT

size: -
V: TRBV5-1
D: -
J: TRBJ2-2
CDR3: CASSLEVPSQAGELFF
DNA: TGCGCCAGCAGCTTGGAGGTCCCCTCGCAGGCCGGGGAGCTGTTTTTT

size: -
V: TRBV5-1
D: -
J: TRBJ1-4
CDR3: CASSSRRGGGEKLFF
DNA: TGCGCCAGCAGCTCCCGGAGGGGAGGGGGTGAAAAACTGTTTTTT

size: -
V: TRBV9
D: TRBD1
J: TRBJ1-5
CDR3: CASSQGQGNQPQHF
DNA: TGTGCCAGCAGTCAGGGACAGGGAAATCAGCCCCAGCATTTT

size: -
V: TRBV7-6
D: TRBD1
J: TRBJ2-7
CDR3: CASSLGGQGAEEQYF
DNA: TGTGCCAGCAGCTTAGGGGGACAGGGGGCGGAAGAGCAGTACTTC

size: once
V: TRBV7-2
D: TRBD1
J: TRBJ1-5
CDR3: CASSPGTGRSNQPQHF
DNA: TGTGCCAGCAGCCCCGGGACAGGGCGTAGCAATCAGCCCCAGCATTTT

size: -
V: TRBV9
D: -
J: TRBJ1-3
CDR3: CASSPHRAGNTIYF
DNA: TGTGCCAGCAGCCCCCACAGGGCTGGAAACACCATATATTTT

size: few
V: TRBV10-3
D: -
J: TRBJ2-4
CDR3: CAISEVLAKNIQYF
DNA: TGTGCCATCAGTGAGGTTCTAGCCAAAAACATTCAGTACTTC

size: -
V: TRBV18
D: -
J: TRBJ2-6
CDR3: CASSPQGTNSGANVLTF
DNA: TGTGCCAGCTCACCACAGGGGACGAACTCTGGGGCCAACGTCCTGACTTTC